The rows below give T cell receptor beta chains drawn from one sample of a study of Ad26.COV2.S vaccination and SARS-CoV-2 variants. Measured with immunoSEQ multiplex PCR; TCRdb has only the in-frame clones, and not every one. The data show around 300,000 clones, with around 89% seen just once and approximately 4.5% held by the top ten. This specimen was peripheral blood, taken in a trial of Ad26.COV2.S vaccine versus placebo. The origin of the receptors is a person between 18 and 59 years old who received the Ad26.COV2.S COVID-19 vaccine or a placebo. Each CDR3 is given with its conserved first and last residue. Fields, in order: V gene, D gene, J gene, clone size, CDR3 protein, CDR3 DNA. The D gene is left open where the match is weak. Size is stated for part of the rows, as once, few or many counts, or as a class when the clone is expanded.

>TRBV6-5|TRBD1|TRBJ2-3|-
CASSTDRGSTDTQYF
TGTGCCAGCAGTACGGACAGGGGAAGCACAGATACGCAGTATTTT
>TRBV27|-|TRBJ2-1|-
CASKFSNNNEQFF
TGTGCCAGCAAGTTCAGTAATAACAATGAGCAGTTCTTC
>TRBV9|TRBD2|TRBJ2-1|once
CASSERTSGNNEQFF
TGTGCCAGCAGCGAAAGGACTAGCGGGAACAATGAGCAGTTCTTC
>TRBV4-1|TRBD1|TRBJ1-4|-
CASSQMTGAHEKLFF
TGCGCCAGCAGCCAGATGACAGGGGCACATGAAAAACTGTTTTTT
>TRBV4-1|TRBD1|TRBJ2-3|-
CASSQDKGAGTDTQYF
TGCGCCAGCAGCCAAGATAAGGGGGCCGGCACAGATACGCAGTATTTT
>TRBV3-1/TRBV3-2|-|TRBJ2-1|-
CASSQSGGIAEQFF
TGTGCCAGCAGCCAAAGTGGGGGGATTGCTGAGCAGTTCTTC
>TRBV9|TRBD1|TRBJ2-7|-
CASSVDQGALYEQYF
TGTGCCAGCAGCGTAGATCAGGGGGCTCTCTACGAGCAGTACTTC
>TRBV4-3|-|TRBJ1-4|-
CASSQAQALGEKLFF
TGCGCCAGCAGCCAAGCGCAGGCCCTAGGGGAAAAACTGTTTTTT
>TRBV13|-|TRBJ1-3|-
CASSSGYFSVSGNTIYF
TGTGCCAGCAGCTCGGGCTATTTTAGCGTCTCTGGAAACACCATATATTTT
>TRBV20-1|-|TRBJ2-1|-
CSASRGAVGNEQFF
TGCAGTGCTAGTAGGGGGGCGGTCGGCAATGAGCAGTTCTTC
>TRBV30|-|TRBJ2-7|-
CAWSVRRGSYEQYF
TGTGCCTGGAGTGTACGGAGGGGGTCATACGAGCAGTACTTC
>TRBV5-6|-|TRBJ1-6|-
CASSLESEYNSPLHF
TGTGCCAGCAGCTTGGAGTCGGAGTATAATTCACCCCTCCACTTT
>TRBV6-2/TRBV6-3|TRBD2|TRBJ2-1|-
CASSYLAGVNEQFF
TGTGCCAGCAGTTACCTAGCGGGGGTTAATGAGCAGTTCTTC
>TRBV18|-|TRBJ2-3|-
CASSPPGGGADTQYF
TGTGCCAGCTCACCACCCGGGGGAGGTGCAGATACGCAGTATTTT
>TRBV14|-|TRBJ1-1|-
CASSQESRQNTEAFF
TGTGCCAGCAGCCAAGAAAGTCGACAGAACACTGAAGCTTTCTTT
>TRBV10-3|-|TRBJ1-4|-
CAISDRAATNEKLFF
TGTGCCATCAGTGACAGAGCCGCAACTAATGAAAAACTGTTTTTT
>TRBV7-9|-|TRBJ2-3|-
CASSSQLATDTQYF
TGTGCCAGCAGCTCTCAATTAGCCACAGATACGCAGTATTTT
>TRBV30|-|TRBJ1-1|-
CAWMGNLGTEAFF
TGTGCCTGGATGGGAAACTTAGGGACTGAAGCTTTCTTT
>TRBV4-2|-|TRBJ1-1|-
CASSQDWTGNTEAFF
TGTGCCAGCAGCCAAGATTGGACTGGGAACACTGAAGCTTTCTTT
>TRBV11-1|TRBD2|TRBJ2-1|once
CASSLDKRGYNEQFF
TGTGCCAGCAGCTTAGATAAGCGGGGCTACAATGAGCAGTTCTTC
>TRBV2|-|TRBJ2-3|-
CASSGNVDTQYF
TGTGCCAGCAGTGGAAATGTGGATACGCAGTATTTT
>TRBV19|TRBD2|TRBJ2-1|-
CASCTAGAGEQFF
TGTGCCAGTTGTACCGCGGGAGCGGGTGAGCAGTTCTTC
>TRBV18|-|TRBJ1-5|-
CATTGSGNQPQHF
TGTGCCACCACAGGGTCGGGCAATCAGCCCCAGCATTTT
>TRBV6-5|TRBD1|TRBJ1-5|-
CASSSDRGPQPQHF
TGTGCCAGCAGTTCGGACAGGGGGCCTCAGCCCCAGCATTTT
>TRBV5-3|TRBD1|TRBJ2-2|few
CARSRDRGLRFTGELFF
TGTGCCAGAAGCCGGGACAGGGGACTCCGCTTCACCGGGGAGCTGTTTTTT